A single T cell receptor beta chain is shown here with its context. Its antigen remains unknown. This specimen comes from a study of beta chain features in type 1 diabetes. Study summary: What patients shared with healthy donors was a similar profile of age, gender and cell yields.

The study reverse transcribed the entire isolated RNA, so it sequenced expressed TCRB transcripts. Here immunoSEQ multiplex PCR was the method, and the copy in TCRdb shows in-frame clones only, minus some. The sample includes fewer than 500,000 clones, more than 11% of them seen just once. Whole-study results and caveats: In comparison with healthy donors, patients had naive, central memory and Treg TCRB repertoires that appeared more similar. Cells with high TCR expression could be over-represented by cDNA sequencing.

Germline V gene data show CDR1 as SGHNT and CDR2 as YYREEE (reference sequence). Trimming left V 3 bases short and J 13 bases short, with 12 bases between. The CDR3 is 11 amino acids. Sequencing input: naive CD4+ T cells from blood. The chain joins TRBV5-4 to TRBJ2-3; no clear D. The sequence was obtained from a young man in good health. DNA for the CDR3: TGTGCCAGCAGCTCCGTGGAAGCTAAGTATTTT. The encoded protein is CASSSVEAKYF.